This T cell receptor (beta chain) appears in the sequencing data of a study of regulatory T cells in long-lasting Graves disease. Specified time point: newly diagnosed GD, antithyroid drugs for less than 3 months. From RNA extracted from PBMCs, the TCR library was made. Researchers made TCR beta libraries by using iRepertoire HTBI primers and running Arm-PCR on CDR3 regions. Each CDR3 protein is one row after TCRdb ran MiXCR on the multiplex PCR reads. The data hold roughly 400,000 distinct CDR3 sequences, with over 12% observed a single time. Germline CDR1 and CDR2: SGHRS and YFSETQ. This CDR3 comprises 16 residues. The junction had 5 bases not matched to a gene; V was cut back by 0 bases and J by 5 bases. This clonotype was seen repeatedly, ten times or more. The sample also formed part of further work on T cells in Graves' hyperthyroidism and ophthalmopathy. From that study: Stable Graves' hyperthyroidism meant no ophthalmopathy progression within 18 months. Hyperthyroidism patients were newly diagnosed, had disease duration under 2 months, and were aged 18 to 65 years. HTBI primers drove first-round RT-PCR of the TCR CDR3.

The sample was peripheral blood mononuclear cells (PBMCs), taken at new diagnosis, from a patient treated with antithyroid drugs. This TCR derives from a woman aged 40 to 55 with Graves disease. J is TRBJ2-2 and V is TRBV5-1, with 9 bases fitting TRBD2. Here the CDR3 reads CASSLAASGKTGELFF. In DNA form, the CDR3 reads TGCGCCAGCAGCTTGGCCGCTAGCGGGAAGACCGGGGAGCTGTTTTTT.